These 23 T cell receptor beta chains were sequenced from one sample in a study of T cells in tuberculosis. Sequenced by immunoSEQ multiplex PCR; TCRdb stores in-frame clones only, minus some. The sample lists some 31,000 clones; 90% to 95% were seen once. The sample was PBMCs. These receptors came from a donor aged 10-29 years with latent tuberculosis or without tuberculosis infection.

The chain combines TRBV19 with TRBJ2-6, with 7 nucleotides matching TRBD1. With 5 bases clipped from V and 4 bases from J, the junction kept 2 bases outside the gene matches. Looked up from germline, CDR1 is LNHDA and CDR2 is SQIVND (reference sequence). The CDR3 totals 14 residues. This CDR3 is CASSWTGGANVLTF. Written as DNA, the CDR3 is TGTGCCAGTAGTTGGACAGGCGGGGCCAACGTCCTGACTTTC.

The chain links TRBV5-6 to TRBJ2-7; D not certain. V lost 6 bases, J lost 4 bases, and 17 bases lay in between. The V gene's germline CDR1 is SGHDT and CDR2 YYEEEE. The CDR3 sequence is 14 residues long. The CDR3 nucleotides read TGTGCCAGCAAGCCGAGGTCAATTCGATACGAGCAGTACTTC. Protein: CASKPRSIRYEQYF.

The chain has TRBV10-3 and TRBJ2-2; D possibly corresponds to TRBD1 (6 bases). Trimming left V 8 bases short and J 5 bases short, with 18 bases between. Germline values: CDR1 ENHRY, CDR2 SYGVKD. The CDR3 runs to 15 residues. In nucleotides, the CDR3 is TGTGCCATCGGGCGGCAGGGGCTGCTGACCGGGGAGCTGTTTTTT. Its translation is CAIGRQGLLTGELFF.

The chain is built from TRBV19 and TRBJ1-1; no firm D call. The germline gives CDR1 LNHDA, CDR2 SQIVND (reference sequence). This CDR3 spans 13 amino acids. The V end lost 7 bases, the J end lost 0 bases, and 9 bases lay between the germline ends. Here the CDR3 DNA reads TGTGCCAGTATGCGTGATATGAACACTGAAGCTTTCTTT. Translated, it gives CASMRDMNTEAFF.

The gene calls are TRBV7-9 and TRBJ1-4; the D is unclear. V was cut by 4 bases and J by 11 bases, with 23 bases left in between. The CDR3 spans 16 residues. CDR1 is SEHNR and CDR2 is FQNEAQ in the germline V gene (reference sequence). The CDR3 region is CASSSAGGGPFGKLFF. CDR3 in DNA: TGTGCCAGCAGCTCAGCCGGTGGCGGCCCCTTTGGGAAACTGTTTTTT.

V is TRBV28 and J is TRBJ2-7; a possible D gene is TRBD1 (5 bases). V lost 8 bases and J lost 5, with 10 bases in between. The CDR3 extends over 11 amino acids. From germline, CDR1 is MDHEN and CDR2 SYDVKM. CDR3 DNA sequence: TGTGCCAGCGGGGCTCGGGACGAGCAGTACTTC. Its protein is CASGARDEQYF.

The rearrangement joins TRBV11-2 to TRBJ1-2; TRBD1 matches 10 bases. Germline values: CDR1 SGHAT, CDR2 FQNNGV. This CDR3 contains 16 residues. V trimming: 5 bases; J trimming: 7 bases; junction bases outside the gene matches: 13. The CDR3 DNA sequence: TGTGCCAGCAGCATTACTGCCGGACAGGGGGGAGGTGGCTACACCTTC. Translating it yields CASSITAGQGGGGYTF.

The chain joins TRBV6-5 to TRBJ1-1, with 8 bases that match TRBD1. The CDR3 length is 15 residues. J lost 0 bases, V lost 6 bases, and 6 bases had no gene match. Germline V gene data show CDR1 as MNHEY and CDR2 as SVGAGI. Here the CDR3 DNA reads TGTGCCAGCAGCACAGACAGGGGCCTGAACACTGAAGCTTTCTTT. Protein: CASSTDRGLNTEAFF.

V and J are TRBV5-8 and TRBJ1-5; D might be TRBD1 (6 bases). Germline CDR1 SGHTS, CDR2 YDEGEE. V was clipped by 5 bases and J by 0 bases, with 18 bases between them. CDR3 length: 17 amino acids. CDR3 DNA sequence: TGTGCCAGCAGTTCCACCGGACAGCTGTATAGCAATCAGCCCCAGCATTTT. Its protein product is CASSSTGQLYSNQPQHF.

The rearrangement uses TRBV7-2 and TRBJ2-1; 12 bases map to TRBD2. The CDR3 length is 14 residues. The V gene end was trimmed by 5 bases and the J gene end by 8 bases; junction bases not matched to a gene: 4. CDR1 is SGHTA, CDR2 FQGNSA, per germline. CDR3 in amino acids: CASSRLAGAYEQFF. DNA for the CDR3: TGTGCCAGCAGCCGACTAGCGGGGGCTTATGAGCAGTTCTTC.

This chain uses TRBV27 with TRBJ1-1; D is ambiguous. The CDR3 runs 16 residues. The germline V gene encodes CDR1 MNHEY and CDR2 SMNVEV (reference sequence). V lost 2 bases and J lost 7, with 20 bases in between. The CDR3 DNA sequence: TGTGCCAGCAGTTTAGGCCGGGATATCCGGGCAAGTGAAGCTTTCTTT. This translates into CASSLGRDIRASEAFF.

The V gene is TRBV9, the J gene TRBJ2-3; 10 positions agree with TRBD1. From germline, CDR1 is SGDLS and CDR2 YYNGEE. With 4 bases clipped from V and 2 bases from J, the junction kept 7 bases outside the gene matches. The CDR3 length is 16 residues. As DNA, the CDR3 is TGTGCCAGCAGCCCCCCGGGACAGGGGTTCACAGATACGCAGTATTTT. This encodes CASSPPGQGFTDTQYF.

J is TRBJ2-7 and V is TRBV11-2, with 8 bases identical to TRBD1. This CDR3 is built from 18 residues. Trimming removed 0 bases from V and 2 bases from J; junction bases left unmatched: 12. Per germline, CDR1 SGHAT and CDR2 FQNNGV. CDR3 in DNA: TGTGCCAGCAGCTTAGATCTATTGTATAGACAGGGGACCTACGAGCAGTACTTC. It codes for CASSLDLLYRQGTYEQYF.

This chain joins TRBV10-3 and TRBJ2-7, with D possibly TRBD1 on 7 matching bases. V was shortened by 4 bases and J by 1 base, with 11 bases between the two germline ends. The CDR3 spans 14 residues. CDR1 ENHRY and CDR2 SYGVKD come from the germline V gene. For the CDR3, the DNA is TGTGCCATCAGTGGCGGGACAGTATCCTACGAGCAGTACTTC. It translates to CAISGGTVSYEQYF.

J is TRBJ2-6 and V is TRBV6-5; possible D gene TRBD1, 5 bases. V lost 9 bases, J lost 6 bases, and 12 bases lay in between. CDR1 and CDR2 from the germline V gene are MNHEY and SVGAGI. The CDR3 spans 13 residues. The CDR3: CASTGAEANVLTF. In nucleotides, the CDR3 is TGTGCCAGTACAGGTGCTGAGGCCAACGTCCTGACTTTC.

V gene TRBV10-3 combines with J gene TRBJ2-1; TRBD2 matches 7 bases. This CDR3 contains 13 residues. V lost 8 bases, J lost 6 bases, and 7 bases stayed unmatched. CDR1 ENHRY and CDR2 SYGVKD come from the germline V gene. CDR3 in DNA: TGTGCCATCGGTCCAGCGGGGATCAATGAGCAGTTCTTC. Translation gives CAIGPAGINEQFF.

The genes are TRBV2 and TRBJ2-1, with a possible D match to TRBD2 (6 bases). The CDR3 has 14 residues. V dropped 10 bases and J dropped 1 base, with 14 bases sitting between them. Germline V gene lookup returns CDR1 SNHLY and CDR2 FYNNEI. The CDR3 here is CATVGGKSYNEQFF. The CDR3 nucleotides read TGTGCCACCGTAGGAGGGAAATCCTACAATGAGCAGTTCTTC.

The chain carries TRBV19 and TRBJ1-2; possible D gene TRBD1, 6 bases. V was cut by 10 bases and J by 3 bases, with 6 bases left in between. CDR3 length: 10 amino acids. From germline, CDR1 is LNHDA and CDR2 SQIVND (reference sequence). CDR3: CATGDYGYTF. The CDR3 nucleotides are TGTGCCACAGGGGACTATGGCTACACCTTC.

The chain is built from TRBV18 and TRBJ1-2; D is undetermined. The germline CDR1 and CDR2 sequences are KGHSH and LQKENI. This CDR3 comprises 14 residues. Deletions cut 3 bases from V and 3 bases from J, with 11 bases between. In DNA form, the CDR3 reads TGTGCCAGCTCACCCCCAGGCCGCTACTATGGCTACACCTTC. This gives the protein CASSPPGRYYGYTF.

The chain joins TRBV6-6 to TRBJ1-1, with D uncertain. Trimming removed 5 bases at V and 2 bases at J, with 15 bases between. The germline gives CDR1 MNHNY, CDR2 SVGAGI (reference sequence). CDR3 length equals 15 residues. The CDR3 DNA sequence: TGTGCCAGCAGTCCCGTGACGGAGACTAACACTGAAGCTTTCTTT. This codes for CASSPVTETNTEAFF.

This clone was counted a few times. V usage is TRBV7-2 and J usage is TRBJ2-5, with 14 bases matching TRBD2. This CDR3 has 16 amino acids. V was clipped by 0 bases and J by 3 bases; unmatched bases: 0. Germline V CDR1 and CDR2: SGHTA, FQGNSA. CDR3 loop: CASSLAGLAGEETQYF. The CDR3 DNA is TGTGCCAGCAGCTTAGCGGGACTAGCGGGGGAAGAGACCCAGTACTTC.

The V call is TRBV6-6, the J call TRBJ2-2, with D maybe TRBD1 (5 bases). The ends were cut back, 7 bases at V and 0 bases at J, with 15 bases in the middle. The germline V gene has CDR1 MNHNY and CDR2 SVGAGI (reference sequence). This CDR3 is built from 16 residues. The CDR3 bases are TGTGCCAGCACCTCCGGCAGGGTCACGAACACCGGGGAGCTGTTTTTT. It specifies CASTSGRVTNTGELFF.

DNA of the CDR3: TGCGCCAGCACCATGACGGGACAGGGTAACGAAAAACTGTTTTTT. Its translation: CASTMTGQGNEKLFF. V is TRBV5-1 and J is TRBJ1-4; 9 bases match TRBD1. The CDR3 is 15 residues long. Germline lookup yields CDR1 SGHRS and CDR2 YFSETQ. The V segment lost 6 bases and the J segment 8 bases; nucleotides outside the gene matches: 11.